This entry features one T cell receptor (beta chain) sequence. Its antigen target is currently unknown. The record has no base qualities; no much larger clone is one base away. The entry originates in a study of blood T cell repertoires in COVID-19 (dated by TCRdb to 2018 to 2021). Background for the entire study: Samples covering the acute and convalescent phases of COVID-19 were provided by collaborators in the United States, Italy and Spain. The prospective study material was composed of cDNA or gDNA derived from T cells, B-cell-depleted T cells, or PBMCs. The dataset comprised deeply sampled blood TCRbeta repertoires from subjects exposed to, actively infected with, or recovered from COVID-19. The repertoires were made available in a free public database intended to serve as a resource for research on the immune response to SARS-CoV-2. The samples were drawn from the first 160 participants of the ongoing ImmuneRACE study and from 1,254 subjects provided by 6 global collaborators. Sample metadata almost always included a de-identified subject ID, COVID-19 status, age in years and sex. HLA class I and class II types, where available, came from metadata supplied by the sample provider rather than from assay-based typing.

The immunoSEQ Assay, a bias-controlled multiplex PCR, was used to amplify TCRbeta CDR3 regions from genomic DNA. The original methods were these. Within the assay, amplification of reference gene primers was used to estimate how many nucleated cells each sample contained. To quantify the absolute abundance of each unique TCRbeta CDR3 rearrangement, sequence reads were collapsed and filtered. For each sample, productive Simpson clonality was calculated as the square root of Simpson's diversity index across productive rearrangements. Entries here come from immuneACCESS through TCRdb and include only in-frame sequences with V and J called. Some clones fail to appear in such tables; in the studies checked, an unresolved V gene covers under half of the shortfall, and the cause of the remainder is unknown. The DNA gave D and trimming, while V, J and clone size come from that table. The sample has approximately 210,000 clones on record, under 90% of them singletons. The top ten clones comprise 20% of the sample.

The CDR3 runs 13 residues from the cysteine to the phenylalanine. Only CDR3 DNA remains: 39 bases, in frame from the first base. Via the germline V gene, CDR1 is SGHNT and CDR2 YENEEA. V and J are truncated by 5 bases and 5 bases respectively, leaving an intervening sequence of 12 bases. Whole blood was collected in K2EDTA tubes by collaborating institutions according to the institutions' own protocols. For TCRbeta analysis, collaborators shipped samples in one of three forms: frozen whole blood, isolated PBMCs, or DNA extracted from either of those sample types. Findings and caveats that apply to the study as a whole: Clinical and demographic metadata were provided uncurated, with the amount varying by source and participant.

Recombination connected TRBV11-3 to TRBJ1-2; the D gene cannot be resolved reliably. Sequenced sample: peripheral blood. This sequence originates from a man younger than 40 with active or convalescent COVID-19. The nucleotide sequence reads TGTGCCAGCAGCCAAAGTGGCGGTTATGGCTACACCTTC. Translated, it reads CASSQSGGYGYTF.